This entry lists 8 T cell receptor beta chains sequenced from one sample in a study of Graves' ophthalmopathy and Graves' hyperthyroidism. The authors amplified TCR beta CDR3 regions, and they did so from RNA transcripts for repertoire sequencing. First-round RT-PCR employed HTBI primers, with a second-round multiplex PCR after it. TCRdb reanalysed the multiplex PCR reads using MiXCR and keeps one entry per CDR3 protein. The sample has tens of thousands of distinct CDR3 sequences; around 48% are singletons. Sequenced: peripheral blood. The receptors originated from an adult man with Graves' ophthalmopathy.

The chain is built from TRBV2 and TRBJ2-3; D is possibly TRBD1 (6 bases). Gene TRBJ1-5 matches the end of the DNA better, so the J call may be wrong. From germline, CDR1 is SNHLY and CDR2 FYNNEI. The CDR3 runs 14 residues. The CDR3 DNA reads as TGTGCCAGCAGGCTAGCGGGGGGCACAGATACGCAGCATTTT. Amino acid sequence: CASRLAGGTDTQHF.

The rearrangement links TRBV2 to TRBJ2-1; D is tentatively TRBD1 or TRBD2 (5 bases each). Trimming removed 7 bases from V and 0 bases from J, with 19 bases in between. CDR1 and CDR2 from the germline V gene are SNHLY and FYNNEI. This CDR3 has 17 residues. CDR3 protein: CASTMKSEGHSYNEQFF. The CDR3 coding sequence is TGTGCCAGCACCATGAAGTCTGAGGGGCACTCCTACAATGAGCAGTTCTTC.

This clonotype was seen a handful of times. The chain uses TRBV9 and TRBJ2-1, with D possibly TRBD1 on 6 matching bases. Trimming cost V 0 bases and J 9 bases, with 16 bases left between them. Germline CDR1 and CDR2: SGDLS and YYNGEE. The CDR3 length is 15 residues. This CDR3 is CASSVVEGVSSEQFF. The CDR3 DNA sequence: TGTGCCAGCAGCGTAGTTGAGGGGGTTAGCAGTGAGCAGTTCTTC. The full variable domain, in which reference TRBV9 and TRBJ2-1 provide the parts outside the CDR3, is DSGVTQTPKHLITATGQRVTLRCSPRSGDLSVYWYQQSLDQGLQFLIQYYNGEERAKGNILERFSAQQFPDLHSELNLSSLELGDSALYFCASSVVEGVSSEQFFGPGTRLTVL.

This clonotype was counted at least ten times. The rearrangement uses TRBV4-1 and TRBJ2-7; D is undetermined. This CDR3 has 12 amino acids. Germline assignment: CDR1 MGHRA and CDR2 YSYEKL. V dropped 5 bases and J dropped 6 bases, with 11 bases sitting between them. This CDR3 is CASSRPGGEQYF. The CDR3, as DNA: TGCGCCAGCAGCAGGCCCGGTGGCGAGCAGTACTTC.

This clonotype was counted a single time. The V gene is TRBV7-9, the J gene TRBJ2-1, with TRBD1 identical over 9 bases. Unmatched junction bases numbered 8, after V lost 5 bases and J lost 6 bases. Looked up from germline, CDR1 is SEHNR and CDR2 is FQNEAQ (reference sequence). The CDR3 is 15 amino acids. The CDR3, as DNA: TGTGCCAGCAGCCCACGGACAGGGGTAAGCAATGAGCAGTTCTTC. Its translation is CASSPRTGVSNEQFF. Together with reference TRBV7-9 and TRBJ2-1, the CDR3 gives the full variable domain: DTGVSQNPRHKITKRGQNVTFRCDPISEHNRLYWYRQTLGQGPEFLTYFQNEAQLEKSRLLSDRFSAERPKGSFSTLEIQRTEQGDSAMYLCASSPRTGVSNEQFFGPGTRLTVL.

As to this clonotype: The junction departs from germline at one end; a sequencing error may be responsible. The V gene is TRBV7-8, the J gene TRBJ2-2; D gene unclear. Germline-derived CDR1 and CDR2 are SGHVS and FQNEAQ. The CDR3 covers 11 residues. The CDR3 loop reads CASSYTEDLFF. The CDR3 region has the DNA TGTGCCAGCAGCTACACCGAGGACCTGTTTTTC.

This clonotype was observed a single time. The chain combines TRBV9 with TRBJ2-1; 12 bases agree with TRBD2. The length of the CDR3 is 18 residues. With V trimmed by 0 bases and J by 3 bases, 7 bases remained unmatched. CDR1 and CDR2 from the germline V gene are SGDLS and YYNGEE. CDR3 bases: TGTGCCAGCAGCGTAGGAGAGACTAGCGGGAGTGGCTACAATGAGCAGTTCTTC. Amino acids: CASSVGETSGSGYNEQFF.

This clonotype appeared many times. J is TRBJ1-5 and V is TRBV6-1; perhaps TRBD1 as D (6 bases). This CDR3 region has 17 residues. The V end was cut by 3 bases, the J end by 2 bases, with 17 bases between. From germline, CDR1 is MNHNS and CDR2 SASEGT. CDR3 sequence (DNA): TGTGCCAGCAGTGACCTCCCGGGATCAGGGGGCAATCAGCCCCAGCATTTT. Its translation: CASSDLPGSGGNQPQHF.